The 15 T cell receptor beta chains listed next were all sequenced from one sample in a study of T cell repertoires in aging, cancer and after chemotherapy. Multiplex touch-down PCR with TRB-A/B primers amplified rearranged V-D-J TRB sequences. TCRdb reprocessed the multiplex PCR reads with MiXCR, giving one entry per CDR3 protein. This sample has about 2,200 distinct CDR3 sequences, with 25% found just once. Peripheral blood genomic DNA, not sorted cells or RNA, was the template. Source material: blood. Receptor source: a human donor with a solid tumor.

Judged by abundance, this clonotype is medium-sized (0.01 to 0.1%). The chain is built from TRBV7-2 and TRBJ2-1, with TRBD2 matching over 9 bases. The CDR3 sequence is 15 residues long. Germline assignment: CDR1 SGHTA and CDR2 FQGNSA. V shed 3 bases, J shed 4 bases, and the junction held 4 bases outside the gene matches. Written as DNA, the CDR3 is TGTGCCAGCAGCTTTCTAGCGGGGTTATACAATGAGCAGTTCTTC. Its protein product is CASSFLAGLYNEQFF.

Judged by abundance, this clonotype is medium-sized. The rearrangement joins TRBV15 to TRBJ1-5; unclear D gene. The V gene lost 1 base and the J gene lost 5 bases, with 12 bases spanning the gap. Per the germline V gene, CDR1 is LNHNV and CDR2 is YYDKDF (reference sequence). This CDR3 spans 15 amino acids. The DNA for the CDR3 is TGTGCCACCAGCAGAGGTCGAAAGGCGGATCAGCCCCAGCATTTT. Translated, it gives CATSRGRKADQPQHF. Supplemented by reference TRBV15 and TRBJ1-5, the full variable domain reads DAMVIQNPRYQVTQFGKPVTLSCSQTLNHNVMYWYQQKSSQAPKLLFHYYDKDFNNEADTPDNFQSRRPNTSFCFLDIRSPGLGDTAMYLCATSRGRKADQPQHFGDGTRLSIL.

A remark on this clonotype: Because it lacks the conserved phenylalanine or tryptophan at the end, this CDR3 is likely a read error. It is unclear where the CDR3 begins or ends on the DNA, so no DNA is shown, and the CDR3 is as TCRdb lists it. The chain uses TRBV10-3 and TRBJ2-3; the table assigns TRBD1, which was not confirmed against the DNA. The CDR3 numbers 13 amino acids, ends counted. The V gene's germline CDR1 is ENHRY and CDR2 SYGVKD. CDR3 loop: CALSWDPPDTQEG.

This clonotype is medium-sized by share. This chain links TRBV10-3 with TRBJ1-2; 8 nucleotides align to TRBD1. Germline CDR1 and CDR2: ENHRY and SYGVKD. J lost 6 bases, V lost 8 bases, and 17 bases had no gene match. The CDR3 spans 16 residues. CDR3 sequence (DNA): TGTGCCATCCAGGGGACAGGCCGATTTAGTGAGGATGGCTACACCTTC. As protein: CAIQGTGRFSEDGYTF.

As DNA, the CDR3 is TGTGCCAGCAGCTTAGCGGGATCTTACAATGAGCAGTTCTTC. Amino acids: CASSLAGSYNEQFF. The V gene is TRBV5-6, the J gene TRBJ2-1, with 7 bases fitting TRBD2. V lost 2 bases and J lost 4; bases outside the gene matches: 3. This CDR3 region has 14 residues. Germline assignment: CDR1 SGHDT and CDR2 YYEEEE. The full variable domain, rest sourced from reference TRBV5-6 and TRBJ2-1, is DAGVTQSPTHLIKTRGQQVTLRCSPKSGHDTVSWYQQALGQGPQFIFQYYEEEERQRGNFPDRFSGHQFPNYSSELNVNALLLGDSALYLCASSLAGSYNEQFFGPGTRLTVL.

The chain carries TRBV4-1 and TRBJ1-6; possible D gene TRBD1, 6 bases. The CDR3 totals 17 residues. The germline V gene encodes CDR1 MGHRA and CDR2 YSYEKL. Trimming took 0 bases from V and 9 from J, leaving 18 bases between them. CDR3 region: CASSQDFRGEVGSPLHF. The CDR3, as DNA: TGCGCCAGCAGCCAAGATTTCAGGGGCGAGGTGGGTTCACCCCTCCACTTT.

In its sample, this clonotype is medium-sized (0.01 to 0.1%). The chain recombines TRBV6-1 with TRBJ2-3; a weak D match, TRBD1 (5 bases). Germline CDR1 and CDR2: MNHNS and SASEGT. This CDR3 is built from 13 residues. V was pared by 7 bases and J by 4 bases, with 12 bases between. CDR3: CASKDRLSDTQYF. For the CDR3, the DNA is TGTGCCAGCAAAGACAGACTCTCAGATACGCAGTATTTT.

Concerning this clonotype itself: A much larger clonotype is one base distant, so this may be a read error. The CDR3 reads CASRVGLAGGHGYEQYF. The CDR3 DNA sequence: TGTGCCAGCAGGGTGGGACTAGCGGGAGGCCACGGCTACGAGCAGTACTTC. J is TRBJ2-7 and V is TRBV5-4; 15 bases map to TRBD2. The CDR3 spans 17 residues. Germline lookup yields CDR1 SGHNT and CDR2 YYREEE (reference sequence). V lost 5 bases, J lost 3 bases, and 9 bases stayed unmatched.

CDR3 in DNA: TGTGCCAGCAGTCCCCCGGTACAGGGGGTAAACTACACCTTC. It is translated as CASSPPVQGVNYTF. The chain links TRBV28 to TRBJ1-2; 8 bases align to TRBD1. This CDR3 spans 14 amino acids. Trimming took 5 bases from V and 10 from J; bases not matched to a gene: 12. CDR1 is MDHEN, CDR2 SYDVKM, per germline.

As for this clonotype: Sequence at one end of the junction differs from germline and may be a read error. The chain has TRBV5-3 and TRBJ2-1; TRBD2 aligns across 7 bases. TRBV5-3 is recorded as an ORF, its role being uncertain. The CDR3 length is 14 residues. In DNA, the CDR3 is TGCGCCAGCAGCTTGGCTTCGGGGGGAGAGACCCAGTTCTTC. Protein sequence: CASSLASGGETQFF.

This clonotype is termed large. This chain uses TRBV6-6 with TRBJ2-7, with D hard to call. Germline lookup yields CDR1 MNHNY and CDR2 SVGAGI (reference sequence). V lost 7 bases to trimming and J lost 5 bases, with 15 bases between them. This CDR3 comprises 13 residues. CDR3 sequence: CASIPTGSDEQYF. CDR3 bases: TGTGCCAGCATCCCTACCGGGTCAGACGAGCAGTACTTC.

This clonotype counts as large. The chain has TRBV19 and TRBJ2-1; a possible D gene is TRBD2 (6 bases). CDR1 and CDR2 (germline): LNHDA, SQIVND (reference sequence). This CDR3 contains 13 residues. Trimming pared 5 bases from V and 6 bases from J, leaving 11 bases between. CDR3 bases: TGTGCCAGTAGTTGGCGGGGAGGCAATGAGCAGTTCTTC. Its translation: CASSWRGGNEQFF.

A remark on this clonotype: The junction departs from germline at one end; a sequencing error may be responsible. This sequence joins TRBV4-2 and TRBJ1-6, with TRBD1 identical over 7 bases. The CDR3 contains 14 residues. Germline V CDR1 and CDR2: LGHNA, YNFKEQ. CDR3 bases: TGCGCCAGCAGCCAATGGGACAGCAATTCACCCCTCCACTTT. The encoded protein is CASSQWDSNSPLHF.

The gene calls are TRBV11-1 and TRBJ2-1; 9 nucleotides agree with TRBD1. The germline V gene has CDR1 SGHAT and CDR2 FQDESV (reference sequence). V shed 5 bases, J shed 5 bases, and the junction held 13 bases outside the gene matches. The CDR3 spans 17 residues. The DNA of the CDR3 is TGTGCCAGCAGCCACGAGGGGACAGGGTATAAGGACAATGAGCAGTTCTTC. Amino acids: CASSHEGTGYKDNEQFF.

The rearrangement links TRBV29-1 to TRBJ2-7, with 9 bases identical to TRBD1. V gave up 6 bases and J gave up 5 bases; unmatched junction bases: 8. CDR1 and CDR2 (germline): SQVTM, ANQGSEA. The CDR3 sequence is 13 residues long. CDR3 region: CSVGGTGRNEQYF. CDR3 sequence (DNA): TGCAGCGTGGGGGGGACAGGGCGAAACGAGCAGTACTTC.